This paragraph covers one TCR beta chain sequence. As yet, its antigen is unknown. The data originate from a study of T cell responses to AZD1222 COVID-19 vaccine. Here immunoSEQ multiplex PCR was the method, and the copy in TCRdb shows in-frame clones only, minus some. The sample lists roughly 170,000 clones; around 88% were seen once. Study results and caveats: Every sample of the repertoires postdated the peak T cell response. The study identified only five or six AZD1222 recipients as seropositive at baseline.

The CDR3 has 14 amino acids. The germline V gene has CDR1 MNHEY and CDR2 SMNVEV (reference sequence). The ends were cut back, 6 bases at V and 4 bases at J, with 10 bases in the middle. The sample here was peripheral blood, taken on day 0 of AZD1222 vaccination. This chain links TRBV27 with TRBJ1-6; D is possibly TRBD1 (5 bases). The source is an adult in good health. CDR3: CASSPRQYNSPLHF. The CDR3 region has the DNA TGTGCCAGCAGCCCCAGACAGTATAATTCACCCCTCCACTTT.